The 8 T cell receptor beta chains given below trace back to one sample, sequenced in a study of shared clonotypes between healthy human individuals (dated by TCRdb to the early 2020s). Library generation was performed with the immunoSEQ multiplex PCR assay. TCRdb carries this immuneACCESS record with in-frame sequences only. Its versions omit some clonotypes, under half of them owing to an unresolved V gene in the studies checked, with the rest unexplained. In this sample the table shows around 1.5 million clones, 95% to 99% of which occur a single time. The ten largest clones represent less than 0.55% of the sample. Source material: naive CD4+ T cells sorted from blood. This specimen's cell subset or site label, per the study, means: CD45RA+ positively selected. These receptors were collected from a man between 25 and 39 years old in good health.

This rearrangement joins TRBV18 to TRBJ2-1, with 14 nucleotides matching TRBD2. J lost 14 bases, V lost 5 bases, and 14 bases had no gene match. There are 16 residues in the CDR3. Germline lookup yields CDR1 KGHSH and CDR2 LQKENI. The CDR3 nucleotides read TGTGCCAGCTCATCTAATTCCGGGACTAGCGGGAGTTGGGAGTTCTTC. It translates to CASSSNSGTSGSWEFF.

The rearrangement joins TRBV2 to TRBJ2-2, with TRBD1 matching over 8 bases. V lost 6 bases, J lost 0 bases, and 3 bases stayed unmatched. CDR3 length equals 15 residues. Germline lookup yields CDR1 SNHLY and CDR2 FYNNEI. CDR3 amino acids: CASRTDRANTGELFF. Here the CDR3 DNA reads TGTGCCAGCAGAACGGACAGGGCGAACACCGGGGAGCTGTTTTTT.

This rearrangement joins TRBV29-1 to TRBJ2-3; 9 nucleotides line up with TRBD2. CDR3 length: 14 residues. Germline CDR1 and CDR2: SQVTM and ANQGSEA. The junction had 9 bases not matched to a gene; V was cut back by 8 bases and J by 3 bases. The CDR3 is CSTRPSGTTDTQYF. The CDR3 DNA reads TGCAGCACCAGACCTAGCGGGACGACAGATACGCAGTATTTT.

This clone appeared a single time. The DNA for the CDR3 is TGTGCCAGCAGTTTATCTGTGACTAGCGGGAGGAGTAAGGGTGGTTCCTACAATGAGCAGTTCTTC. Translated: CASSLSVTSGRSKGGSYNEQFF. The rearrangement joins TRBV27 to TRBJ2-1, with 13 bases lining up with TRBD2. Losses at the gene ends were 0 bases for V and 1 base for J; bases not matched to a gene: 15. The CDR3 sequence is 22 residues long. Germline assignment: CDR1 MNHEY and CDR2 SMNVEV (reference sequence).

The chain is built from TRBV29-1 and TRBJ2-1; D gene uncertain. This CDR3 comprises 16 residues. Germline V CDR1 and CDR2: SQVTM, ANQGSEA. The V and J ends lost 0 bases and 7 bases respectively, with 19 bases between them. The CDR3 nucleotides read TGCAGCGTTGAAGATCCCGGCCTACTCTATGAGAATGAGCAGTTCTTC. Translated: CSVEDPGLLYENEQFF.

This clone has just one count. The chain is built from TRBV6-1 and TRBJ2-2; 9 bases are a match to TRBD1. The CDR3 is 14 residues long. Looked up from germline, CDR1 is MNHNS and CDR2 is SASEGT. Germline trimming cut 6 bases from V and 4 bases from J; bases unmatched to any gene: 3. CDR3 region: CASRGQGPTGELFF. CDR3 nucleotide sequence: TGTGCCAGCAGGGGACAGGGTCCCACCGGGGAGCTGTTTTTT.

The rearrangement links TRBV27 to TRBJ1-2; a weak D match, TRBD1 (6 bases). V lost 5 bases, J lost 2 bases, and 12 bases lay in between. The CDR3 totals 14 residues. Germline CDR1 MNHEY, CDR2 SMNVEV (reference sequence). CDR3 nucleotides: TGTGCCAGCAGTCTCACCGGGACAAACTATGGCTACACCTTC. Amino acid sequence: CASSLTGTNYGYTF.

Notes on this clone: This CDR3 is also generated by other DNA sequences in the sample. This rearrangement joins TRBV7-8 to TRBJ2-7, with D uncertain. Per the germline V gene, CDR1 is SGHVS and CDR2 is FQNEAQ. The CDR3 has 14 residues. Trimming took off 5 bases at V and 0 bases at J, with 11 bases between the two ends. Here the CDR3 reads CASSPSGTSYEQYF. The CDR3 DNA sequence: TGTGCCAGCAGCCCCAGTGGTACCTCCTACGAGCAGTACTTC.